This T cell receptor (beta chain) appears in the sequencing data of a study of CD8+ T cells in alopecia areata. Findings and limits, study-wide: Sequencing of scalp samples also captures resident alphabeta T cells of normal skin. Scalp clonality, together with expanded CD8+ clones among the top 100, fell significantly with tofacitinib.

This clone was counted only a few times. Its antigen is not identified. Treatment given: oral pan-JAK inhibitor, 5-10 mg twice daily. Extracted RNA was reverse transcribed into cDNA, the sequencing template. Measured with immunoSEQ multiplex PCR; TCRdb has only the in-frame clones, and not every one. The sample lists about 190,000 clones; roughly 61% were seen once. Germline lookup yields CDR1 SGHTA and CDR2 FQGNSA. The CDR3 has 12 residues. V trimming: 5 bases; J trimming: 11 bases; junction bases outside the gene matches: 6. The J gene is TRBJ2-3, the V gene TRBV7-2, with 8 bases lining up with TRBD1. The clonotype comes from a human donor with alopecia areata. Source: CD8+ T cells sorted from blood, taken at week 24, from a patient treated with tofacitinib. CDR3 DNA: TGTGCCAGCAGCCCTACAGGGGGTAAGCAGTATTTT. This encodes CASSPTGGKQYF.